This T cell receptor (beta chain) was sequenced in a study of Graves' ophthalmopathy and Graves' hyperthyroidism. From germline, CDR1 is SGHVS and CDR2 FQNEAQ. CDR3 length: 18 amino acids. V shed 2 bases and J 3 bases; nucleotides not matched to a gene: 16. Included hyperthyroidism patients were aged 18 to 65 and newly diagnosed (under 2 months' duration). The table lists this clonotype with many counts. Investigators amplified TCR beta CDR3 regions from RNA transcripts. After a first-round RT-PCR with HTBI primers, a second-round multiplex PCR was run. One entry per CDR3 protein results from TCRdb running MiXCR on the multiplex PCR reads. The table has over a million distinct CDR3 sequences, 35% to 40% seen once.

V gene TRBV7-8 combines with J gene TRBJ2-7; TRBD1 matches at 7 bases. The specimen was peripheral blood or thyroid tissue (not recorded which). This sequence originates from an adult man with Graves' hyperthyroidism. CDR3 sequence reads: CASSLLPPNRGGRYEQYF. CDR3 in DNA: TGTGCCAGCAGCTTACTGCCCCCTAACAGGGGCGGCCGCTACGAGCAGTACTTC.